This T cell receptor (beta chain) was retrieved from a study of cytomegalovirus exposure and HLA in healthy donors. CDR1 and CDR2 from the germline V gene are SGHRS and YFSETQ. The CDR3 is 16 residues long. V lost 2 bases to trimming and J lost 5 bases; unmatched junction nucleotides: 9. The study's findings and limits: V- and J-gene trimming in TCR beta was tied to a missense DCLRE1C variant by an analysis performed later. Later analysis found that TCR beta chains associated with HLA were more clonally expanded than other, equally common chains. Later analysis identified several of the most significant clusters that appeared linked to common viral pathogens. In an earlier analysis, most TCR beta V segments were productive about 87% or about 30% of the time.

In the PCR, 60 Vbeta and 13 Jbeta primers were used. Produced via immunoSEQ multiplex PCR; TCRdb's table is partial and in-frame only. This sample has 90,000 or so clones, with approximately 68% found just once. With regard to this clone: Antigen unknown.

The J gene is TRBJ2-2, the V gene TRBV5-1; 7 bases match TRBD1. The sequence derives from a boy younger than 18 in good health and CMV-seropositive. The sequenced sample consisted of PBMCs. The CDR3 loop reads CASSLGEGAMTGELFF. The CDR3 nucleotides are TGCGCCAGCAGCTTAGGTGAGGGGGCCATGACCGGGGAGCTGTTTTTT.